A single T cell receptor beta chain is shown here with its context. The assay was immunoSEQ multiplex PCR, and TCRdb's table has in-frame clones only and misses some. The sample shows 200,000 to 250,000 clones, 75% to 90% of them seen only once. CDR3 length equals 13 residues. Looked up from germline, CDR1 is SGHTA and CDR2 is FQGNSA. Deletions cut 1 base from V and 5 bases from J, with 8 bases between. The data were taken from a study of blood T cell repertoires in COVID-19. Study in general: The analysed material was cDNA or gDNA that came from T cells, B-cell-depleted T cells, or PBMCs.

J is TRBJ2-5 and V is TRBV7-2; no clear D gene. The sequence came from a woman in her twenties or thirties who had been exposed to COVID-19. Source material: PBMCs or T cells enriched from blood (not recorded which). CDR3 loop: CASSLDSAETQYF. In DNA form, the CDR3 reads TGTGCCAGCAGCTTAGACTCAGCGGAGACCCAGTACTTC. Full variable domain (rest looked up from reference TRBV7-2 and TRBJ2-5): GAGVSQSPSNKVTEKGKDVELRCDPISGHTALYWYRQSLGQGLEFLIYFQGNSAPDKSGLPSDRFSAERTGGSVSTLTIQRTQQEDSAVYLCASSLDSAETQYFGPGTRLLVL.